This T cell receptor (beta chain) is from a study of cytomegalovirus exposure and HLA in healthy donors (dated by TCRdb to 2017 to 2019). For context, the study as a whole: An earlier analysis of roughly 610 of the donors reported 276 Gb of sequence data and 117 million unique TCR beta sequences obtained from about 170 million T cells. Around 320 gigabases of sequencing data and approximately 85 million unique TCR sequences were included in an early release covering 500 to 750 HLA-typed donors. Of the roughly 410 genotyped donors, 75% to 85% were placed in the genetic ancestry cluster associated with self-reported Caucasian donors. The study aimed to test whether signatures of past pathogen exposure could be identified by cataloging public T cell receptors. The study used immunosequencing to profile the T cell repertoires of several hundred subjects and linked those repertoires to cytomegalovirus serostatus. Besides the first cohort of more than 650 subjects, a separate validation cohort made up of roughly 120 different subjects was used. To predict cytomegalovirus infection status, the study combined high-throughput TCR immunosequencing, statistical association of individual TCRs with disease status, and machine learning. A later analysis re-analyzed previously published TCR beta repertoires from roughly 690 donors and added high-resolution HLA genotyping to study TCR occurrence patterns. Rather than drawing on any new phenotypic data, the later analysis identified candidate immune exposures from TCR beta sequences and the way those sequences occurred across donors. In an earlier analysis of roughly 580 of the donors, high-throughput TCR beta sequencing was used to judge whether each TCR beta V gene segment behaved as functional or pseudogenic. Donor age, sex, ethnicity and CMV serostatus were collected together with the repertoire data. In a later genetic analysis, genome-wide SNP genotypes for about 55% of the roughly 700 donors were used, and that subset was treated as a discovery cohort. All discovery cohort repertoires had been generated using a single sequencing platform. HLA typing covered class I and class II loci at four-digit resolution. The number of typed donors differed by locus: roughly 629-640 for A, B, C, DRB1 and DQB1; some 540 for DQA1; over 600 for DPA1; and around 470 for DPB1. Roughly 5 DR-DQ haplotypes were handled as single units for association and clustering, since linkage in the cohort was strong. On average, around 230,000 unique TCR beta nucleotide sequences were sequenced per donor among roughly 430 genotyped donors of the cohort, with 15% to 20% of those sequences being non-productive.

Clipping removes 4 bases from V and 2 bases from J, with 5 as the unmatched junction base count. The CDR3 spans 14 residues, from the cysteine through the phenylalanine. CDR3 DNA is the only sequence kept; it has 42 bases, read in frame from the first base. The germline V gene supplies CDR1 MDHEN and CDR2 SYDVKM. The receptor library was made with the immunoSEQ multiplex PCR assay. A mixture of 60 forward primers for TCR Vbeta segments and 13 reverse primers for TCR Jbeta segments was used in the multiplex PCR. A multiplex PCR assay on genomic DNA amplified the CDR3 region of rearranged TCR beta genes. On the Illumina HiSeq System, the amplified TCR beta libraries were sequenced as 87-base-pair reads. In the source study's methods: A later analysis counted approximately 76 million unique TCR beta chains across the 700 or so repertoires, and around 9.9 million of these chains were shared by at least two donors. A nearest-neighbor algorithm error-corrected the raw reads and collapsed the reads into unique sequences, merging closely related sequences to remove PCR and sequencing errors. V, D and J gene segments were assigned by aligning CDR3 sequences to IMGT reference sequences. For a sequence to be retained, at least a six-nucleotide match to both a V gene segment and a J gene segment was required. A rearrangement was called productive if the CDR3 had no stop codons and remained in frame with V and J, and every other rearrangement was called non-productive. Following IMGT convention, CDR3 was defined as the stretch from the second conserved V-encoded cysteine up to the conserved J-encoded phenylalanine. The earlier analysis of a few hundred of the donors excluded sequences that lacked an unambiguous match to a single V gene segment. In an earlier analysis of around 590 of the donors, a V segment was called functional when productive rearrangements were above 56.7%, and segregating when the standard deviation between donors exceeded 5%. A statistical classification framework was built for diagnosing cytomegalovirus status from the catalog of TCR beta chain sequences. In a later analysis, V and J genes were assigned by comparing TCR nucleotide sequences against IMGT/GENE-DB human TR gene sequences. Using the TCRdist pipeline, a later analysis assigned CDR3 sequences along with most-parsimonious VDJ recombination scenarios. In a later analysis, each TCR beta chain was defined by its CDR3 amino acid sequence together with its V-gene family, and reads without a unique V-gene family were excluded. A later analysis removed several hundred highly shared, low-generation-probability nucleotide sequences to deal with suspected cross-contamination and a sequencing artifact. For each public chain, a later analysis derived a clonal expansion index from normalized ranks of inferred template counts within each repertoire. In a later analysis, generation probabilities were computed using a VDJ recombination model fitted to out-of-frame rearrangements, and the results were checked against IGoR. In a later analysis, hypergeometric tests were used to score TCR-TCR, TCR-HLA and TCR-CMV co-occurrence, with a repertoire-size bias correction applied to TCR pairs. A later analysis estimated false discovery rates by permuting HLA or CMV assignments 20 times. A later analysis grouped co-occurring TCRs with DBSCAN, adding TCRdist sequence similarity when clustering within HLA-allele-positive subsets. Repertoires with fewer than 30,000 or more than 120,000 public chains were left out of co-occurrence clustering, as were about 5 repertoires with anomalous nucleotide sharing. The table was pulled from immuneACCESS by TCRdb, which kept in-frame rearrangements only. Such tables lose some clones; where checked, under half of the loss comes from unresolved V genes, and the rest has no known cause. V and J calls and clone size are those listed in that table; D and trimming were worked out from the DNA. In this sample the table shows about 190,000 clones, approximately 80% of which occur a single time. 13% to 15% of the sample is held by the ten biggest clonotypes.

Comments on this clone: Its antigen is still unknown. Base qualities are not recorded, but no much larger clone differs from it by a single base.

The paper as a whole reports these results and caveats: In an earlier analysis of fewer than 750 of the donors, most TCR beta V segments were observed in productive rearrangements about 87% or about 30% of the time, broadly matching IMGT annotations. Immune exposure information for the cohort was limited to CMV serostatus. A later analysis reported that several top co-occurrence clusters appeared linked to parvovirus B19, influenza, CMV and Epstein-Barr virus. A later analysis found that TCR association rates varied across HLA loci, with DRB1 alleles showing the most associated TCRs and HLA-C alleles the fewest. A few of the identified cytomegalovirus-associated TCR beta chains were confirmed in vitro to be specific for cytomegalovirus antigens. The authors suggested that the approach could potentially be extended to other disease states and immunological phenotypes. Some IMGT-functional V segments, including TRBV6-2 and TRBV6-3, could not be distinguished by the 87-base-pair reads and were therefore excluded. When HLA alleles, especially DR and DQ, strongly co-occurred, TCR associations were difficult to assign to individual alleles. Roughly uniform sequencing depth across donors was assumed in presence/absence analyses, although this assumption may not hold. Most TCR sequences were observed very rarely across donors, whereas some public TCRs were present in many individuals. The cohort was sequenced for TCR beta chains only, and without alpha or paired-chain data the features that could be detected were limited. Because counts were too low, approximately 18 rarely observed V segments, including chromosome 9 orphons, were excluded from the earlier analysis of 587 of the donors. In a later genetic analysis, fewer N-insertions in productive TCRs were reported among donors in an Asian-associated ancestry cluster than the roughly 700-donor mean. The classifier was reported to diagnose cytomegalovirus status with high specificity and sensitivity in both the original and validation cohorts. Correlated functional status among segregating V segments might be attributable to linkage disequilibrium, but an unknown experimental factor could not be ruled out. A group of highly shared sequence variants was considered likely to be a technical artifact of the sequencing pipeline. Because some donors lacked HLA typing at each locus, the association tests relied only on the typed subset. In a later analysis, HLA-associated TCR beta chains were found to be more clonally expanded and to have lower generation probabilities than equally common non-associated chains. At a false discovery rate of 0.05, a later analysis linked some 18,000 TCR beta sequences to specific HLA alleles. V-gene and J-gene trimming of TCR beta chains was associated with a missense DCLRE1C variant in a later genetic analysis, and the association was replicated in an independent cohort. Most CMV-associated TCR beta chains appeared to be HLA-restricted in a later analysis, and the HLA associations seemed to be driven largely by CMV exposure. A further reported finding was that TCR beta sequences accurately predicted the HLA-A and HLA-B alleles for most subjects in the first cohort. The study listed 150 to 200 TCR beta chains as associated with cytomegalovirus.

The cohort was made up of 650 to 700 healthy bone marrow donors. At the time of sampling, every cohort member was nominally healthy, though immune exposures that went unrecorded were likely present. The donor tested CMV seropositive, placing the donor among the approximately 290 seropositive members of the cohort. Each donor provided a peripheral blood sample, and peripheral blood mononuclear cells were used for TCR beta sequencing. Genomic DNA extraction from the blood cell samples was performed with the Qiagen DNeasy Blood Extraction Kit. The sequenced sample was PBMCs. The chain is made from TRBV28 and TRBJ2-7, and 7 junction bases match TRBD2. The receptor comes from a young woman in good health and CMV-seropositive. The CDR3 loop reads CASSWAGVPYEQYF. In nucleotide form, the sequence is TGTGCCAGCAGTTGGGCGGGAGTCCCCTACGAGCAGTACTTC.